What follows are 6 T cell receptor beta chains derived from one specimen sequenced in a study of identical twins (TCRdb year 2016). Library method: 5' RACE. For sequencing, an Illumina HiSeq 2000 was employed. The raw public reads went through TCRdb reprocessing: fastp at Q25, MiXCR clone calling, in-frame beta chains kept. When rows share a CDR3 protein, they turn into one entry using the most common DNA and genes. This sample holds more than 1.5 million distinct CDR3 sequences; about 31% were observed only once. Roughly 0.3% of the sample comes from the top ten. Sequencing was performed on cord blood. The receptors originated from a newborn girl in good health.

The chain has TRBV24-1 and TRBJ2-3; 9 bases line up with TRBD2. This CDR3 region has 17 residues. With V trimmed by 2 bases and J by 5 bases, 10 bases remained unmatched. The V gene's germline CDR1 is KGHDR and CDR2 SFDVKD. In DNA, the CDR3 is TGTGCCACCAGTGATTCCGGTAGCGGGAGACTGGGAGATACGCAGTATTTT. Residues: CATSDSGSGRLGDTQYF.

DNA for the CDR3: TGCAGTGCTCCCCCCAGGCTAGCCTTGCGAGATACGCAGTATTTT. Its protein is CSAPPRLALRDTQYF. The chain carries TRBV20-1 and TRBJ2-3; D possibly corresponds to TRBD2 (5 bases). Trimming took off 5 bases at V and 5 bases at J, with 20 bases between the two ends. Germline V CDR1 and CDR2: DFQATT, SNEGSKA (reference sequence). The length of the CDR3 is 15 residues.

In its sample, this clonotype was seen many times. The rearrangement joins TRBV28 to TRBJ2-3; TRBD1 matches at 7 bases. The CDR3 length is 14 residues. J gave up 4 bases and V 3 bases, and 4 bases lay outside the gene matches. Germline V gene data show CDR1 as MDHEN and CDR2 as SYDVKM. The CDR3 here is CASSLQQGPDTQYF. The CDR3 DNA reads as TGTGCCAGCAGTTTGCAACAGGGGCCAGATACGCAGTATTTT. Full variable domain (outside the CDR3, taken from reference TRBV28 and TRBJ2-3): DVKVTQSSRYLVKRTGEKVFLECVQDMDHENMFWYRQDPGLGLRLIYFSYDVKMKEKGDIPEGYSVSREKKERFSLILESASTNQTSMYLCASSLQQGPDTQYFGPGTRLTVL.

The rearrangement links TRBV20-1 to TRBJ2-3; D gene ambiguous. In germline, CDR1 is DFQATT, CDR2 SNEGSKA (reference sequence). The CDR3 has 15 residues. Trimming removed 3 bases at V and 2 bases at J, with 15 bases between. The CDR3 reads CSASRPRSPTDTQYF. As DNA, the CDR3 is TGCAGTGCTAGCCGGCCACGATCCCCCACAGATACGCAGTATTTT.

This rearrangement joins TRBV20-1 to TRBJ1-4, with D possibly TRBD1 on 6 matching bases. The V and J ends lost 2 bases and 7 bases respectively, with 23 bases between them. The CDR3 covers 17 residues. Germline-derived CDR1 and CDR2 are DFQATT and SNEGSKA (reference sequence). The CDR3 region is CSARTNRATGLGEKLFF. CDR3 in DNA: TGCAGTGCTAGAACGAACAGGGCGACCGGCCTAGGTGAAAAACTGTTTTTT.

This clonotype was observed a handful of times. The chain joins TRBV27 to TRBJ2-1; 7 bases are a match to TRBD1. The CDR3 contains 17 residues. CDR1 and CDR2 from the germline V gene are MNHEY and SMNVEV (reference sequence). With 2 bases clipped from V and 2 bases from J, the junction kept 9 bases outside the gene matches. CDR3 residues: CASSLAPQGSAYNEQFF. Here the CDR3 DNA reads TGTGCCAGCAGTTTAGCCCCACAGGGGTCCGCCTACAATGAGCAGTTCTTC.